This entry is about one TCR beta chain. The data were produced by immunoSEQ multiplex PCR, yet TCRdb's version contains in-frame clones alone and is incomplete. This sample has 110,000 to 150,000 clones; under 90% occur once, and the top ten carry less than 5%. Trimming removed 6 bases from V and 9 bases from J, with 15 bases in between. Germline lookup yields CDR1 MRHNA and CDR2 SNTAGT. The CDR3 is 13 residues long. This entry is derived from a study of control samples from healthy donors and cancer patients. Sequencing was done on a sample of blood. The receptor comes from a man aged 30 to 45 in good health. V and J are TRBV6-4 and TRBJ1-5; D gene ambiguous. CDR3 sequence: CASRLQDTRPQHF. CDR3 coding DNA: TGTGCCAGCAGACTTCAAGACACTCGGCCCCAGCATTTT.